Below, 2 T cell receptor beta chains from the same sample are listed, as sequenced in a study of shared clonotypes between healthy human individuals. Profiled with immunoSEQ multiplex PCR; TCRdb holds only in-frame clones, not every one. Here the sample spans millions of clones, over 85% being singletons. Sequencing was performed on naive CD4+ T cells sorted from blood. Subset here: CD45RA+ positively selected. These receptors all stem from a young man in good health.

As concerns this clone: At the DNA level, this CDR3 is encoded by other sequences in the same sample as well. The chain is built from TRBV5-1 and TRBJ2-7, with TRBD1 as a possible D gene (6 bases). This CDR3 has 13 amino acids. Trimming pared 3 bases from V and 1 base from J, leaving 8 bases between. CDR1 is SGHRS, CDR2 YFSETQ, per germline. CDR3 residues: CASSSGQSYEQYF. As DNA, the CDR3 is TGCGCCAGCAGCTCCGGACAGTCCTACGAGCAGTACTTC.

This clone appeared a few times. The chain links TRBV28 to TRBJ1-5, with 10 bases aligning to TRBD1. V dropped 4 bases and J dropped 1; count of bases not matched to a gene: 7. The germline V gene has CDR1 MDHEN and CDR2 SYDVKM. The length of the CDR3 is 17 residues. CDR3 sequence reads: CASSSGTGVYSNQPQHF. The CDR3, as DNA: TGTGCCAGCAGTTCAGGGACAGGGGTTTACAGCAATCAGCCCCAGCATTTT.